This entry is about one T cell receptor (beta chain). Its antigen remains unknown. This CDR3 is built from 16 residues. V shed 5 bases and J 1 base; nucleotides not matched to a gene: 9. CDR1 and CDR2 (germline): LNHDA, SQIVND (reference sequence). The source of the sample is a study of vaccination and CD4 T cells after COVID-19. The study sequenced cultured CD4+ T cell DNA using the Oncomine TCR Beta short-read assay. TCRdb re-derived calls from the PCR reads in MiXCR, one entry per CDR3 protein. The table shows thousands of distinct CDR3 sequences, with roughly 40% occurring only once. Treatment specified: roughly 10-day PBMC culture with coronavirus spike peptide pools or control peptides (ViraFEST assay). From the unexposed donor, CD4+ T cells were collected ahead of the COVID-19 pandemic (2011-2018). After expanding antigen-specific T cells with peptide pools, ViraFEST sequenced their TCRs. On day 3 and again on day 7, fresh IL-2 medium was used to replace half the medium.

The study's findings and limits: Although the median of SARS-CoV-2-reactive clonotypes rose from roughly 21 to 40, the change was not significant.

The TCR was taken from a human donor in good health. The J gene is TRBJ2-5, the V gene TRBV19, with TRBD1 matching 8 bases. Sequenced input: CD4+ T cells from blood, cultured in vitro. For the CDR3, the DNA is TGTGCCAGTAGTGCAATAACCGGGACAGGCCAAGAGACCCAGTACTTC. It encodes CASSAITGTGQETQYF.